Below are 25 T cell receptor beta chains sequenced from a single sample in a study of shared clonotypes between healthy human individuals. Clones were sequenced by immunoSEQ multiplex PCR, and TCRdb holds only the in-frame ones, with some missing. In the table there are about 2,500,000 clones, just over 90% of which are singletons. Material: naive CD4+ T cells sorted from blood. Subset defined: CD45RA+ positively selected. These receptors all come from a young man in good health.

As for this clone: Additional DNA sequences in this sample encode the identical CDR3. The CDR3 DNA reads TGTGCCAGCAGCTTAGGACAGGTGAACACTGAAGCTTTCTTT. Translating gives CASSLGQVNTEAFF. The genes are TRBV11-2 and TRBJ1-1, with D possibly matching TRBD1 (6 bases). The V gene lost 1 base and the J gene lost 0 bases, with 6 bases spanning the gap. CDR3 length: 14 residues. From germline, CDR1 is SGHAT and CDR2 FQNNGV.

The rearrangement uses TRBV27 and TRBJ2-5; D tentatively fits TRBD1 or TRBD2 (5 bases each). With the DNA end fitting TRBJ2-7 better, the J assignment may be wrong. There are 13 residues in the CDR3. Germline assignment: CDR1 MNHEY and CDR2 SMNVEV (reference sequence). The CDR3 sequence is CASSLTGLYEQYF. The CDR3 bases are TGTGCCAGCAGTTTAACGGGGCTCTACGAGCAGTACTTC.

This chain uses TRBV7-8 with TRBJ2-7; 15 bases are shared with TRBD2. From germline, CDR1 is SGHVS and CDR2 FQNEAQ. The CDR3 has 16 amino acids. V was clipped by 5 bases and J by 2 bases; unmatched bases: 4. The CDR3 coding sequence is TGTGCCAGCAGCGGACTAGCGGGGGGGACCCCCTACGAGCAGTACTTC. This encodes CASSGLAGGTPYEQYF.

The genes are TRBV6-5 and TRBJ1-1; no clear D gene. The CDR3 spans 13 residues. Germline lookup yields CDR1 MNHEY and CDR2 SVGAGI. Trimming cost V 2 bases and J 4 bases, with 8 bases left between them. The CDR3 DNA sequence: TGTGCCAGCAGTTACGGAGAGCGCACTGAAGCTTTCTTT. Translated: CASSYGERTEAFF.

This sequence joins TRBV4-3 and TRBJ2-4; the match to TRBD2 covers 9 bases. The CDR3 is made up of 17 amino acids. Germline CDR1 reads LGHNA; CDR2 reads YSLEER. The J segment lost 7 bases and the V segment lost 0 bases, leaving 10 bases of the junction unmatched. The CDR3 loop is CASSQENTAGGFNIQYF. DNA for the CDR3: TGCGCCAGCAGCCAAGAAAATACGGCGGGAGGGTTTAACATTCAGTACTTC.

V is TRBV2 and J is TRBJ1-5; tentatively, D is TRBD1 (5 bases). CDR1 and CDR2 from the germline V gene are SNHLY and FYNNEI. V lost 5 bases, J lost 0 bases, and 8 bases lay in between. CDR3 size: 14 residues. CDR3: CASSLQVSNQPQHF. The CDR3 DNA follows: TGTGCCAGCAGTCTACAGGTTAGCAATCAGCCCCAGCATTTT.

V and J are TRBV5-1 and TRBJ2-3, with D unclear. V dropped 0 bases and J dropped 4 bases, with 6 bases sitting between them. The CDR3 has 13 amino acids. Germline assignment: CDR1 SGHRS and CDR2 YFSETQ. CDR3 loop: CASSLAASDTQYF. The CDR3 DNA reads as TGCGCCAGCAGCTTGGCGGCATCAGATACGCAGTATTTT.

This chain joins TRBV7-9 and TRBJ2-7; 12 nucleotides line up with TRBD1. Germline V CDR1 and CDR2: SEHNR, FQNEAQ (reference sequence). The trim removed 5 bases at V and 5 bases at J, leaving 10 bases unmatched. The CDR3 consists of 16 residues. DNA for the CDR3: TGTGCCAGCAGCGACAACCCCGGGACAGGGGGCAACGAGCAGTACTTC. Its protein product is CASSDNPGTGGNEQYF.

This rearrangement joins TRBV6-7 to TRBJ2-7; perhaps TRBD2 as D (6 bases). TRBV6-7 is given ORF status, its function remaining uncertain. This CDR3 has 12 amino acids. Trimming stripped 5 bases from V and 4 bases from J, with 9 bases between. The CDR3 nucleotides are TGTGCCAGCAGTGCGGGATTTTACGAGCAGTACTTC. It codes for CASSAGFYEQYF.

V and J are TRBV19 and TRBJ2-5; the match to TRBD2 covers 14 bases. This CDR3 contains 15 residues. Germline V gene data show CDR1 as LNHDA and CDR2 as SQIVND (reference sequence). After removal of 10 bases from V and 2 bases from J, the junction contained 6 bases not matched to a gene. This CDR3 reads CATGTSGGPQETQYF. CDR3 DNA: TGTGCCACCGGGACTAGCGGGGGACCACAAGAGACCCAGTACTTC.

Concerning this clone itself: The same CDR3 arises from other DNA sequences in this sample as well. In DNA form, the CDR3 reads TGTGCCAGCAGTTACATCTCGAATGAGCAGTTCTTC. Its translation: CASSYISNEQFF. The chain joins TRBV6-6 to TRBJ2-1, with unresolved D. V lost 2 bases and J lost 7, with 6 bases in between. The CDR3 consists of 12 residues. CDR1 is MNHNY and CDR2 is SVGAGI in the germline V gene (reference sequence).

The V call is TRBV7-2, the J call TRBJ2-3, with 7 bases lining up with TRBD1. V lost 4 bases to trimming and J lost 2 bases; unmatched junction nucleotides: 6. This CDR3 has 15 amino acids. Germline V gives CDR1 SGHTA, CDR2 FQGNSA. The CDR3 reads CASSSGTVNTDTQYF. The CDR3 region has the DNA TGTGCCAGCAGCTCCGGGACAGTCAACACAGATACGCAGTATTTT.

This chain joins TRBV5-1 and TRBJ1-4; the D gene is possibly TRBD1 (5 bases). V was cut by 0 bases and J by 1 base, with 16 bases left in between. Per germline, CDR1 SGHRS and CDR2 YFSETQ. There are 18 residues in the CDR3. The CDR3 spells CASSLVWQGDLTNEKLFF. The CDR3 DNA reads as TGCGCCAGCAGCTTGGTTTGGCAGGGAGATTTAACTAATGAAAAACTGTTTTTT.

As for this clone: At the DNA level, this CDR3 is encoded by other sequences in the same sample as well. J is TRBJ2-2 and V is TRBV7-2; D is uncertain. The V and J ends lost 0 bases and 5 bases respectively, with 4 bases between them. Germline loops: CDR1 SGHTA, CDR2 FQGNSA. This CDR3 has 13 amino acids. The CDR3 DNA follows: TGTGCCAGCAGCTTAGCGCGGACCGGGGAGCTGTTTTTT. It yields the protein CASSLARTGELFF. Together with reference TRBV7-2 and TRBJ2-2, the CDR3 gives the full variable domain: GAGVSQSPSNKVTEKGKDVELRCDPISGHTALYWYRQSLGQGLEFLIYFQGNSAPDKSGLPSDRFSAERTGGSVSTLTIQRTQQEDSAVYLCASSLARTGELFFGEGSRLTVL.

The chain recombines TRBV7-2 with TRBJ2-1, with 10 bases lining up with TRBD2. Per germline, CDR1 SGHTA and CDR2 FQGNSA. This CDR3 spans 12 amino acids. The V gene end was trimmed by 5 bases and the J gene end by 15 bases; junction bases not matched to a gene: 7. The CDR3 spells CASSRTSGVGFF. The CDR3, as DNA: TGTGCCAGCAGCCGGACTAGCGGCGTGGGGTTCTTC.

The chain is built from TRBV11-2 and TRBJ2-7, with 9 nucleotides matching TRBD1. CDR3 length: 15 residues. V lost 1 base and J lost 4; bases outside the gene matches: 5. Germline CDR1 and CDR2: SGHAT and FQNNGV. CDR3 DNA: TGTGCCAGCAGCTTAGTCCGGGACAGGGAATACGAGCAGTACTTC. Its translation: CASSLVRDREYEQYF.

This clone was seen once. The gene calls are TRBV28 and TRBJ2-5, with D perhaps TRBD2 (6 bases). The CDR3 is made up of 15 amino acids. Germline V gene sequence: CDR1 MDHEN, CDR2 SYDVKM. The germline V and J ends were trimmed by 6 bases and 3 bases, with 17 bases remaining between them. The CDR3: CASSWRGPTKETQYF. In nucleotides, the CDR3 is TGTGCCAGCAGCTGGAGGGGACCTACCAAAGAGACCCAGTACTTC.

The chain employs TRBV20-1 and TRBJ1-4; D possibly corresponds to TRBD1 (5 bases). The V end was cut by 6 bases, the J end by 14 bases, with 16 bases between. The CDR3 consists of 11 residues. Looked up from germline, CDR1 is DFQATT and CDR2 is SNEGSKA (reference sequence). CDR3 nucleotides: TGCAGTGCCGCCCAGCGGGGGACCCTGTTTTTT. Residues: CSAAQRGTLFF.

For this clone: Other DNA sequences within the sample encode an identical CDR3. This chain connects TRBV7-9 to TRBJ2-2, with no clear D. The germline V gene encodes CDR1 SEHNR and CDR2 FQNEAQ (reference sequence). Trimming removed 1 base from V and 2 bases from J, with 5 bases in between. The CDR3 totals 14 residues. DNA for the CDR3: TGTGCCAGCAGCTTAGTGGTCAACACCGGGGAGCTGTTTTTT. Its protein is CASSLVVNTGELFF.

The gene calls are TRBV2 and TRBJ1-4; possible D gene TRBD1, 6 bases. Trimming removed 4 bases from V and 6 bases from J, with 12 bases in between. Per germline, CDR1 SNHLY and CDR2 FYNNEI. The CDR3 loop spans 14 amino acids. The CDR3 spells CASSGQGKYEKLFF. DNA of the CDR3: TGTGCCAGCAGTGGGCAGGGGAAATATGAAAAACTGTTTTTT.

This chain connects TRBV6-1 to TRBJ2-2; no reliable D call. This CDR3 has 14 amino acids. Trimming cost V 3 bases and J 6 bases, with 11 bases left between them. Germline assignment: CDR1 MNHNS and CDR2 SASEGT. CDR3 protein: CASSESQAAGELFF. The CDR3 DNA follows: TGTGCCAGCAGTGAGTCCCAGGCTGCCGGGGAGCTGTTTTTT.

V and J are TRBV5-1 and TRBJ2-1, with 9 bases matching TRBD2. CDR3 length: 15 residues. The V gene end was trimmed by 0 bases and the J gene end by 9 bases; junction bases not matched to a gene: 7. The germline CDR1 and CDR2 sequences are SGHRS and YFSETQ. In DNA, the CDR3 is TGCGCCAGCAGCTTGGAGGGACTAGCATTGCGTGAGCAGTTCTTC. This encodes CASSLEGLALREQFF.

This rearrangement joins TRBV30 to TRBJ2-2; D might be TRBD1 or TRBD2, each matching 5 bases. V shed 4 bases and J shed 5 bases, with 17 bases lying between them. This CDR3 is 15 amino acids long. Germline V gene lookup returns CDR1 GTSNPN and CDR2 SVGIG (reference sequence). This CDR3 is CAWNFGGRRTGELFF. Here the CDR3 DNA reads TGTGCCTGGAATTTTGGGGGTCGTAGAACCGGGGAGCTGTTTTTT.

The gene calls are TRBV9 and TRBJ1-2; D uncertain. CDR1 is SGDLS and CDR2 is YYNGEE in the germline V gene. This CDR3 region has 13 residues. Between the trimmed V and J ends, which lost 0 bases and 8 bases, there was a span of 11 bases. CDR3 coding DNA: TGTGCCAGCAGCGTAGTTGCAGAGGGCGGCTACACCTTC. It translates to CASSVVAEGGYTF.

Here the CDR3 reads CASSILAGLSKRSTDTQYF. The CDR3 nucleotides are TGTGCCAGCAGTATACTAGCGGGATTGTCAAAACGAAGCACAGATACGCAGTATTTT. The J gene is TRBJ2-3, the V gene TRBV2; 10 bases match TRBD2. This CDR3 is 19 amino acids long. The V gene end was trimmed by 5 bases and the J gene end by 0 bases; junction bases not matched to a gene: 14. Germline CDR1 and CDR2: SNHLY and FYNNEI. Full variable domain (missing parts from reference TRBV2 and TRBJ2-3): EPEVTQTPSHQVTQMGQEVILRCVPISNHLYFYWYRQILGQKVEFLVSFYNNEISEKSEIFDDQFSVERPDGSNFTLKIRSTKLEDSAMYFCASSILAGLSKRSTDTQYFGPGTRLTVL.